The rows below give T cell receptor beta chains drawn from one sample of a study of T cells after yellow fever vaccination. TCRdb processed the 5' RACE reads anew with MiXCR; each CDR3 protein has one entry. Of about 630,000 distinct CDR3 sequences listed, roughly an eighth are singletons. Sequencing used PBMCs, obtained on the day of the yellow fever booster vaccination. The receptors originated from a man aged 25 to 45 who received the YFV17D yellow fever vaccine. The CDR3 runs from the conserved cysteine through the conserved F or W. Each record gives: clone size, J gene, D gene, V gene, CDR3 protein, CDR3 DNA. D genes are given only for firm matches. Some rows have no size entry. The others give once, few or many, or a class for an expanded clone.

>few|TRBJ1-2|NA|TRBV4-1
CASSLGTLANYGYTF
TGCGCCAGCAGCCTCGGGACGTTGGCTAACTATGGCTACACCTTC
>few|TRBJ2-1|NA|TRBV20-1
CSAPLLNEQFF
TGCAGTGCGCCCCTCCTGAATGAGCAGTTCTTC
>NA|TRBJ1-2|TRBD1|TRBV18
CASSPRTGEESYGYTF
TGTGCCAGCTCACCACGGACAGGGGAAGAAAGCTATGGCTACACCTTC
>few|TRBJ2-7|NA|TRBV30
CAWSAQGYEQYF
TGTGCCTGGAGCGCACAGGGCTACGAGCAGTACTTC
>few|TRBJ1-1|NA|TRBV28
CASSLPPGAGGYTEAFF
TGTGCCAGCAGTTTACCTCCGGGGGCAGGAGGATACACTGAAGCTTTCTTT
>NA|TRBJ2-7|NA|TRBV5-1
CASSPDGRDEQYF
TGCGCCAGCAGCCCGGACGGCAGGGACGAGCAGTACTTC
>NA|TRBJ1-5|NA|TRBV19
CASSIAGVGGKRQPQHF
TGTGCCAGTAGTATCGCGGGGGTCGGGGGCAAGAGACAGCCCCAGCATTTT
>many|TRBJ1-1|NA|TRBV12-5
CASGLVGKIEAFF
TGTGCTAGTGGTTTGGTAGGAAAGATTGAAGCTTTCTTT
>NA|TRBJ2-1|TRBD2|TRBV12-3/TRBV12-4
CASSGTSERNEQFF
TGTGCCAGCAGCGGGACTAGCGAGAGGAATGAGCAGTTCTTC
>NA|TRBJ2-1|NA|TRBV20-1
CSARLGISYNEQFF
TGCAGTGCTAGATTAGGGATCTCCTACAATGAGCAGTTCTTC
>few|TRBJ2-7|TRBD2|TRBV5-1
CASSLAGGNYEQYF
TGCGCCAGCAGCTTGGCGGGGGGAAACTACGAGCAGTACTTC
>few|TRBJ2-7|NA|TRBV11-2
CASSLDRSAEQYF
TGTGCCAGCAGCTTAGATAGGTCCGCCGAGCAGTACTTC
>NA|TRBJ1-1|TRBD1|TRBV6-6
CASTPPDRTFVF
TGTGCCAGCACCCCTCCGGACAGGACATTCGTCTTT
>NA|TRBJ1-2|NA|TRBV5-5
CASSLLGDLNYGYTF
TGTGCCAGCAGCTTGTTAGGGGACCTTAACTATGGCTACACCTTC
>few|TRBJ2-2|TRBD2|TRBV12-3/TRBV12-4
CASSPWREGEVGTGELFF
TGTGCCAGCAGTCCCTGGCGGGAGGGAGAGGTGGGCACCGGGGAGCTGTTTTTT
>many|TRBJ2-5|NA|TRBV28
CATGQETQYF
TGTGCCACCGGACAAGAGACCCAGTACTTC
>NA|TRBJ2-4|NA|TRBV20-1
CSAPSRGTASGIQYF
TGCAGTGCTCCCTCCCGGGGGACAGCGAGTGGGATTCAGTACTTC
>few|TRBJ2-2|NA|TRBV24-1
CATSDFGGGSAGELFF
TGTGCCACCAGTGATTTCGGAGGGGGGTCGGCCGGGGAGCTGTTTTTT
>few|TRBJ2-3|TRBD2|TRBV12-3/TRBV12-4
CASSFYPSGRPSDTQYF
TGTGCCAGCAGTTTTTATCCTAGCGGGAGGCCATCAGATACGCAGTATTTT
>many|TRBJ2-5|NA|TRBV11-3
CASSPTEQETQYF
TGTGCCAGCAGCCCAACAGAGCAAGAGACCCAGTACTTC
>few|TRBJ2-1|TRBD1|TRBV7-2
CASSLGRGSHNEQFF
TGTGCCAGCAGCTTAGGCAGGGGGTCCCACAATGAGCAGTTCTTC
>NA|TRBJ2-1|TRBD2|TRBV10-1
CASSDTGLAGNEQFF
TGCGCCAGCAGCGATACGGGACTAGCGGGCAATGAGCAGTTCTTC
>NA|TRBJ2-1|TRBD1|TRBV6-1
CASRNRGLDEQFF
TGTGCCAGCAGGAATAGGGGGCTGGATGAGCAGTTCTTC
>many|TRBJ1-2|NA|TRBV5-1
CASSFNQGIYTF
TGCGCCAGCAGCTTCAATCAGGGGATCTACACCTTC
>many|TRBJ2-5|TRBD1|TRBV5-1
CASSLGDSQETQYF
TGTGCCAGCAGCTTAGGGGACAGCCAAGAGACCCAGTACTTC
>few|TRBJ2-5|NA|TRBV20-1
CSARVLPLTQYF
TGCAGTGCTAGAGTCCTTCCTTTAACCCAGTACTTC